This T cell receptor beta chain derives from a study of shared clonotypes between healthy human individuals. Whole-study results and caveats: Some clonotypes were shared by all four sorted-subset donors, while others were not shared. The non-shared ones had lower generation probabilities than the shared ones. Researchers sampled only blood; tissue repertoires likely differ. The study generally estimated greater richness for naive than memory subsets. Represented genetic and exposure-history diversity was restricted by having few donors.

To note about this clone: Its antigen is still unknown.

CD8 cells classed as naive were CD45RO-negative and positively selected for CCR7, excluding terminally differentiated effector memory CD45RA+ cells. Between the trimmed V and J ends, which lost 9 bases and 5 bases, there was a span of 13 bases. The CDR3 is made up of 13 amino acids. CDR1 and CDR2 (germline): MNHEY, SVGAGI. The method was immunoSEQ multiplex PCR; TCRdb's version includes in-frame clones alone and lacks a portion of them. The sample records 2 million to 2.5 million clones, over 85% being singletons. This chain connects TRBV6-5 to TRBJ1-4; D is uncertain. The sequence derives from a man aged 18 to 30 in good health. Sequencing was carried out using naive CD8+ T cells sorted from blood. The CDR3 loop is CASQGQENEKLFF. The CDR3 DNA reads TGTGCCAGTCAAGGGCAGGAGAATGAAAAACTGTTTTTT.